The 2 T cell receptor beta chains below all came from one sample that was sequenced in a study of technical replicates of blood from a handful of donors listed by TCRdb under 2017. Libraries were constructed by the immunoSEQ multiplex PCR assay. TCRdb mirrors the immuneACCESS table, restricted to in-frame sequences. Some clones are absent from its copies; in checked studies, under half trace to an unresolved V gene, and the reason for the others is unknown. The sample profile shows about 83,000 clones; about 94% of them were found once. The top ten hold 0.2% to 0.3% of the sample. Sequences were obtained from T cells isolated from PBMCs. These TCRs come from a human donor in good health.

The CDR3 protein is CASSNKGQGLETQYF. The CDR3 DNA reads TGTGCCAGCAGTAACAAAGGACAGGGGTTGGAGACCCAGTACTTC. This sequence joins TRBV27 and TRBJ2-5; 9 bases are a match to TRBD1. Germline values: CDR1 MNHEY, CDR2 SMNVEV (reference sequence). V trimming: 5 bases; J trimming: 5 bases; junction bases outside the gene matches: 9. This CDR3 region has 15 residues.

This sequence joins TRBV15 and TRBJ2-1; TRBD2 aligns across 9 bases. CDR3 length equals 16 residues. Germline V gene sequence: CDR1 LNHNV, CDR2 YYDKDF (reference sequence). The junction had 8 bases not matched to a gene; V was cut back by 1 base and J by 7 bases. The CDR3, as DNA: TGTGCCACCAGCAGAGTCGCACTAGCGGGTCAGAATGAGCAGTTCTTC. Residues: CATSRVALAGQNEQFF.